This T cell receptor beta chain comes out of a study of blood T cell repertoires in COVID-19. For the study at large: In each case, the material was cDNA or gDNA derived from T cells, B-cell-depleted T cells, or PBMCs.

This CDR3 comprises 15 residues. The V gene's germline CDR1 is MNHEY and CDR2 SMNVEV (reference sequence). V was cut by 4 bases and J by 8 bases, with 20 bases left in between. Authors' data handling: Amplification of reference gene primers was used by the study to estimate nucleated cell counts. Sequenced by immunoSEQ multiplex PCR; TCRdb stores in-frame clones only, minus some. V, J and clone size are taken as reported in that table, and D and trimming were inferred from the DNA itself. The sample carries approximately 280,000 clones, roughly 89% recorded once. This chain connects TRBV27 to TRBJ1-2; a possible D gene is TRBD1 (6 bases). Sequenced sample: peripheral blood. The receptor was derived from a man in his forties with acute or convalescent COVID-19. The CDR3 DNA is TGTGCCAGCAGTTCCCTCACAACAGGGACGGGGGGCTACACCTTC. As protein: CASSSLTTGTGGYTF.